The rows below give T cell receptor beta chains drawn from one sample of a study of blood T cell repertoires in COVID-19. Clones were sequenced by immunoSEQ multiplex PCR, and TCRdb holds only the in-frame ones, with some missing. The sample has 130,000 to 150,000 clones, about 83% seen once. What was sequenced was peripheral blood. These receptors all come from a woman between 50 and 59 years old with active or convalescent COVID-19. Each CDR3 is given without its conserved first and last residue. D genes are given only for firm matches.

J,D,V,CDR3
TRBJ1-2,-,TRBV4-3,ASSPGGGGSYGYT
TRBJ2-1,TRBD2,TRBV6-6,ASSQLAGFYNEQF
TRBJ2-5,TRBD2,TRBV6-2/TRBV6-3,ASSTGTSGGFRETQY
TRBJ2-1,-,TRBV11-2,ASRGQQAYNEQF
TRBJ1-5,-,TRBV30,AWEGSGLPNQPQH
TRBJ2-7,-,TRBV18,ASSPQRDFTYEQY
TRBJ1-1,TRBD1,TRBV9,ASSVDAGGSNTEAF
TRBJ2-5,-,TRBV15,ATSTPPGTQY
TRBJ2-7,TRBD2,TRBV29-1,SGRLAGSYEQY
TRBJ2-2,TRBD1,TRBV9,ASSVEQGATGELF
TRBJ2-1,-,TRBV27,ASSRELGNEQF
TRBJ1-2,-,TRBV6-1,ASSDRGANYGYT
TRBJ1-1,-,TRBV6-2/TRBV6-3,ASSPPGGARVLTEAF
TRBJ2-1,-,TRBV7-3,ASSSYGMGNEQF
TRBJ1-4,TRBD1,TRBV5-1,ASSSGTGQSNEKLF
TRBJ1-1,-,TRBV27,ASRFQGYTEAF
TRBJ1-2,-,TRBV6-6,ASSYSDGGNYGYT
TRBJ2-7,TRBD1,TRBV6-2/TRBV6-3,ASSYSRQGSSYEQY
TRBJ2-1,TRBD1,TRBV5-1,ASGTGGAGEQF
TRBJ2-5,TRBD2,TRBV9,ASASGDSVSRETQY
TRBJ2-1,TRBD1,TRBV18,ASSPRDRPNEQF
TRBJ2-1,TRBD2,TRBV7-8,ASSLDGTSGYNEQF
TRBJ1-1,-,TRBV14,ASSRGGPRAEAF
TRBJ1-1,-,TRBV7-3,ASSFTSGNTEAF
TRBJ1-2,-,TRBV9,ASSVVGGFYGYT
TRBJ1-2,-,TRBV28,ASSQGGTRNYGYT
TRBJ1-2,TRBD1,TRBV7-2,ASSTGTGGGYT
TRBJ1-2,TRBD1,TRBV7-2,ASAGQANYGYT
TRBJ1-1,-,TRBV7-2,ASSSDPQNTEAF
TRBJ2-3,TRBD2,TRBV6-4,ASSPAGVDTDTQY
TRBJ1-2,-,TRBV24-1,ATRGLGANGYT
TRBJ1-2,TRBD1,TRBV7-2,ASSLGGQDYGYT
TRBJ1-1,-,TRBV18,ASSPKEAGNTEAF
TRBJ2-2,-,TRBV24-1,ATSAPTGRDTGELF
TRBJ2-7,-,TRBV9,ASSVDRGATYEQY
TRBJ1-6,-,TRBV27,ASSSNKAGNSPLH
TRBJ2-7,TRBD1,TRBV4-2,ASSQEDRAYYEQY
TRBJ2-5,-,TRBV6-5,ASKLETAETQY
TRBJ1-5,TRBD1,TRBV18,ASSPGQDQPQH
TRBJ2-2,TRBD2,TRBV7-3,ASSNLAGAGGLAGELF